The next 18 T cell receptor beta chains were all read from a single sample in a study of Graves' ophthalmopathy and Graves' hyperthyroidism (dated by TCRdb to 2016 to 2018). The data were produced on an Illumina HiSeq 2000. For repertoire sequencing, TCR beta CDR3 regions were amplified from RNA transcripts. A first-round RT-PCR used HTBI primers with the Qiagen OneStep RT-PCR kit, followed by a second-round multiplex PCR, size selection and purification. Through fastp at Q25 and MiXCR, TCRdb rebuilt clones from the public reads, retaining in-frame beta chains. Every entry covers one CDR3 protein and lists the most common genes and DNA from its rows. Across this sample there are 300,000 to 450,000 distinct CDR3 sequences, with approximately 17% seen only once. The ten largest make up roughly 2.3% of the sample. The sample comprised peripheral blood. Receptors were obtained from an adult woman with stable Graves' hyperthyroidism.

This clonotype showed up many times. This chain joins TRBV28 and TRBJ1-2; D uncertain. The CDR3 covers 15 residues. With 5 bases removed from V and 7 bases from J, the gap between germline ends came to 20 bases. The germline gives CDR1 MDHEN, CDR2 SYDVKM. The CDR3 nucleotides read TGTGCCAGCAGTCCCCCGACCGCTACCGCAACTGGCTACACCTTC. This sequence encodes CASSPPTATATGYTF.

This clonotype has at least ten counts. This rearrangement joins TRBV5-1 to TRBJ2-7; 11 positions match TRBD2. CDR3 length equals 15 residues. V trimming: 4 bases; J trimming: 5 bases; junction bases outside the gene matches: 8. Germline-derived CDR1 and CDR2 are SGHRS and YFSETQ. CDR3 region: CASSPLAGGPDEQYF. The CDR3 nucleotides read TGCGCCAGCAGCCCATTAGCGGGAGGGCCGGACGAGCAGTACTTC.

The rearrangement links TRBV10-3 to TRBJ2-3; TRBD2 aligns across 8 bases. From germline, CDR1 is ENHRY and CDR2 SYGVKD. Unmatched junction bases numbered 6, after V lost 5 bases and J lost 5 bases. The CDR3 loop spans 14 amino acids. CDR3 nucleotides: TGTGCCATCAGTTCTAGCGGGCCTTTAGATACGCAGTATTTT. It specifies CAISSSGPLDTQYF.

This chain connects TRBV6-7 to TRBJ1-2; a weak D match, TRBD1 (5 bases). TRBV6-7 is filed as an ORF, its function uncertain. Trimming removed 4 bases from V and 4 bases from J, with 10 bases in between. The CDR3 sequence is 13 residues long. The CDR3 nucleotides read TGTGCCAGCAGTTTTACGACAGTCTATGGCTACACCTTC. Its translation is CASSFTTVYGYTF.

This rearrangement joins TRBV7-2 to TRBJ2-7; tentative D call: TRBD1 (5 bases). Deletions cut 1 base from V and 3 bases from J, with 10 bases between. The CDR3 runs to 14 residues. Germline-derived CDR1 and CDR2 are SGHTA and FQGNSA. The DNA of the CDR3 is TGTGCCAGCAGCTTAGGCAGGGATGGCTACGAGCAGTACTTC. It translates to CASSLGRDGYEQYF.

J is TRBJ2-7 and V is TRBV27; D is unclear. V lost 6 bases and J 0 bases, leaving 15 bases between the germline ends. Per the germline V gene, CDR1 is MNHEY and CDR2 is SMNVEV (reference sequence). CDR3 length equals 15 residues. CDR3 sequence (DNA): TGTGCCAGCAGCTTCCTGCTCCAGAACTCCTACGAGCAGTACTTC. It encodes CASSFLLQNSYEQYF.

In this sample, this clonotype turned up many times. J is TRBJ2-5 and V is TRBV10-3; 9 positions match TRBD2. Germline loops: CDR1 ENHRY, CDR2 SYGVKD. This CDR3 comprises 17 residues. After removal of 2 bases from V and 5 bases from J, the junction contained 12 bases not matched to a gene. Here the CDR3 DNA reads TGTGCCATCAGTGAGACTTCCGCGGGAGGGCCGAGTGAGACCCAGTACTTC. Encoded protein: CAISETSAGGPSETQYF.

The V and J genes are TRBV7-8 and TRBJ1-6; possibly TRBD1 for D (6 bases). The germline CDR1 and CDR2 sequences are SGHVS and FQNEAQ. The CDR3 consists of 15 residues. V was cut by 6 bases and J by 7 bases, with 16 bases left in between. CDR3 DNA sequence: TGTGCCAGCAGTTTGACAGGTGAGGGGAATTCACCCCTCCACTTT. Its translation is CASSLTGEGNSPLHF.

This clonotype was seen only a few times. The V and J genes are TRBV19 and TRBJ1-5; D unclear. Trimming cost V 8 bases and J 6 bases, with 14 bases left between them. Germline V gene lookup returns CDR1 LNHDA and CDR2 SQIVND (reference sequence). CDR3 size: 13 residues. The chain's CDR3 is CASRRGSSQPQHF. For the CDR3, the DNA is TGTGCCAGTCGGAGAGGGTCCAGTCAGCCCCAGCATTTT.

The sample holds one count of this clonotype. The V gene is TRBV5-1, the J gene TRBJ2-7; 7 nucleotides align to TRBD2. This CDR3 comprises 13 residues. The V gene end was trimmed by 3 bases and the J gene end by 7 bases; junction bases not matched to a gene: 7. CDR1 is SGHRS, CDR2 YFSETQ, per germline. For the CDR3, the DNA is TGCGCCAGCAGCTGGGGGGGGTCGCGGGAGCAGTACTTC. This codes for CASSWGGSREQYF.

The V gene is TRBV13, the J gene TRBJ2-2, with 7 bases lining up with TRBD1. The CDR3 extends over 14 amino acids. The trim removed 5 bases at V and 7 bases at J, leaving 7 bases unmatched. CDR1 PRHDT and CDR2 FYEKMQ come from the germline V gene (reference sequence). Here the CDR3 reads CASSPGTVSGELFF. The CDR3, as DNA: TGTGCCAGCAGCCCTGGGACAGTGAGCGGGGAGCTGTTTTTT.

In its sample, this clonotype was seen many times. The J gene is TRBJ2-7, the V gene TRBV29-1; 8 bases align to TRBD1. Germline values: CDR1 SQVTM, CDR2 ANQGSEA. This CDR3 is built from 13 residues. V lost 3 bases and J lost 0; bases outside the gene matches: 1. CDR3 nucleotide sequence: TGCAGCGTTGAGACAGGGGACTCCTACGAGCAGTACTTC. The encoded protein is CSVETGDSYEQYF.

About this clonotype itself: Since a much larger clone is just one base distant, this may be a read error. This chain joins TRBV19 and TRBJ1-2; no definite D call. This CDR3 has 14 amino acids. CDR1 and CDR2 from the germline V gene are LNHDA and SQIVND (reference sequence). This chain's CDR3 is CVSSIDGPNYGYTF. DNA of the CDR3: TGTGTCAGTAGTATCGACGGCCCTAACTATGGCTACACCTTC.

This clonotype has a count of ten or more. The chain joins TRBV6-1 to TRBJ2-5; 10 nucleotides line up with TRBD2. Trimming at V came to 1 base and at J to 1 base, leaving 3 bases not matched to a gene. The CDR3 spans 16 residues. CDR1 and CDR2 from the germline V gene are MNHNS and SASEGT. This CDR3 reads CASSEGWTSGQETQYF. The CDR3 region has the DNA TGTGCCAGCAGTGAAGGATGGACTAGCGGCCAAGAGACCCAGTACTTC.

The V gene is TRBV6-5, the J gene TRBJ2-5, with 7 bases identical to TRBD2. The CDR3 length is 16 residues. Germline V gene data show CDR1 as MNHEY and CDR2 as SVGAGI. With V trimmed by 3 bases and J by 4 bases, 11 bases remained unmatched. The CDR3 region is CASSYFLSGGGETQYF. CDR3 nucleotide sequence: TGTGCCAGCAGTTATTTTTTATCGGGAGGAGGAGAGACCCAGTACTTC.

CDR3 DNA: TGTGCCAGCAGTAGGACAGGGAACTCCCGCAATAATTCACCCCTCCACTTT. Protein sequence: CASSRTGNSRNNSPLHF. V and J are TRBV6-1 and TRBJ1-6, with 8 positions matching TRBD1. The CDR3 is 17 residues long. Germline V lookup: CDR1 MNHNS, CDR2 SASEGT. V trimming: 5 bases; J trimming: 5 bases; junction bases outside the gene matches: 11.

This clonotype has at least ten counts. The chain employs TRBV2 and TRBJ2-2; 7 nucleotides agree with TRBD1. The V and J ends lost 7 bases and 6 bases, in that order; junction bases with no gene match: 11. CDR3 length equals 15 residues. CDR1 and CDR2 (germline): SNHLY, FYNNEI. CDR3 amino acids: CASTVDRVGPGELFF. CDR3 bases: TGTGCCAGCACTGTTGACAGGGTTGGGCCCGGGGAGCTGTTTTTT.

This clonotype was seen many times. This rearrangement joins TRBV6-5 to TRBJ2-7, with TRBD2 matching 7 bases. The J segment lost 3 bases and the V segment lost 6 bases, leaving 11 bases of the junction unmatched. Germline V gives CDR1 MNHEY, CDR2 SVGAGI. The CDR3 covers 15 residues. CDR3 nucleotide sequence: TGTGCCAGCAGGTCGACCGGGACTACGGACTACGAGCAGTACTTC. This gives the protein CASRSTGTTDYEQYF.